This T cell receptor (beta chain) is drawn from a study of blood T cell repertoires in COVID-19. As for the study in general: Acute and convalescent COVID-19 samples came from the United States, Italy and Spain. Sample material is recorded as cDNA or gDNA derived from T cells, B-cell-depleted T cells, or PBMCs.

CDR1 and CDR2 (germline): SGHRS, YFSETQ. V dropped 4 bases and J dropped 6 bases, with 18 bases sitting between them. This CDR3 has 15 residues. Original analysis: Amplified reference gene primers provided the basis for estimating nucleated cell counts. Profiling relied on immunoSEQ multiplex PCR, and the TCRdb table lists in-frame clones only, not all of them. From that table come the V and J calls and clone size; the DNA was used to work out D and trimming. The sample includes 70,000 or so clones, roughly 73% of them seen just once. The sample comprised peripheral blood. The clonotype originates from a human donor in a cohort sampled during active COVID-19. The chain recombines TRBV5-1 with TRBJ2-3, with a possible D match to TRBD1 (6 bases). CDR3 in DNA: TGCGCCAGCAGCCCCCAGGACAGAACCAGGGATACGCAGTATTTT. It codes for CASSPQDRTRDTQYF. Together with reference TRBV5-1 and TRBJ2-3, the CDR3 gives the full variable domain: KAGVTQTPRYLIKTRGQQVTLSCSPISGHRSVSWYQQTPGQGLQFLFEYFSETQRNKGNFPGRFSGRQFSNSRSEMNVSTLELGDSALYLCASSPQDRTRDTQYFGPGTRLTVL.